The 27 T cell receptor beta chains below were found in one sample sequenced in a study of cytomegalovirus exposure and HLA in healthy donors. PCR used 60 Vbeta primers and 13 Jbeta primers. TCRdb's copy holds only in-frame clones and misses some; the assay was immunoSEQ multiplex PCR. The data contain 120,000 to 150,000 clones, roughly 80% of them singletons. Sequenced: PBMCs. Receptors originate from a middle-aged woman in good health and CMV-seropositive.

This clone has a single count. V is TRBV5-4 and J is TRBJ2-2; possibly TRBD1 for D (5 bases). Trimming shortened V by 1 base and J by 4 bases, and 11 bases separated the two germline ends. Germline V gene lookup returns CDR1 SGHNT and CDR2 YYREEE (reference sequence). This CDR3 comprises 15 residues. CDR3 residues: CASSLPQGGTGELFF. In DNA, the CDR3 is TGTGCCAGCAGCTTGCCCCAGGGTGGCACCGGGGAGCTGTTTTTT.

V gene TRBV9 combines with J gene TRBJ2-5; 13 bases line up with TRBD2. The CDR3 totals 16 residues. V was clipped by 4 bases and J by 2 bases; unmatched bases: 5. The germline CDR1 and CDR2 sequences are SGDLS and YYNGEE. CDR3 DNA sequence: TGTGCCAGCAGCCCCGGACTAGCGGGGGCACAAGAGACCCAGTACTTC. It yields the protein CASSPGLAGAQETQYF. The full variable domain, completed using reference TRBV9 and TRBJ2-5, is DSGVTQTPKHLITATGQRVTLRCSPRSGDLSVYWYQQSLDQGLQFLIQYYNGEERAKGNILERFSAQQFPDLHSELNLSSLELGDSALYFCASSPGLAGAQETQYFGPGTRLLVL.

The J gene is TRBJ1-6, the V gene TRBV4-2; D possibly corresponds to TRBD1 (5 bases). Germline V CDR1 and CDR2: LGHNA, YNFKEQ. Trimming cost V 3 bases and J 7 bases, with 19 bases left between them. This CDR3 region has 17 residues. The CDR3, as DNA: TGTGCCAGCAGCCACCGCGACAGTGCCTCCTCAAATTCACCCCTCCACTTT. It translates to CASSHRDSASSNSPLHF.

This chain joins TRBV19 and TRBJ1-2; D perhaps matches TRBD1 (5 bases). In germline, CDR1 is LNHDA, CDR2 SQIVND (reference sequence). The CDR3 extends over 14 amino acids. V lost 3 bases and J lost 2, with 10 bases in between. The CDR3 sequence: CASSISGRNYGYTF. The CDR3 DNA reads as TGTGCCAGTAGTATTTCAGGGCGGAACTATGGCTACACCTTC.

The J gene is TRBJ1-1, the V gene TRBV30; tentative D call: TRBD1 (5 bases). From germline, CDR1 is GTSNPN and CDR2 SVGIG (reference sequence). The length of the CDR3 is 15 residues. Deletions cut 7 bases from V and 7 bases from J, with 25 bases between. The CDR3 DNA reads TGTGCCTTTTCCCCTCTTGCGGGGCTTAATGGTGAAGCTTTCTTT. Amino acid sequence: CAFSPLAGLNGEAFF.

V and J are TRBV5-4 and TRBJ2-3, with TRBD2 matching over 9 bases. Unmatched junction bases numbered 8, after V lost 3 bases and J lost 6 bases. The CDR3 is 15 residues long. Germline CDR1 reads SGHNT; CDR2 reads YYREEE (reference sequence). The CDR3 region has the DNA TGTGCCAGCAGCTGGGAAGGCGGGGGGGGTGATACGCAGTATTTT. Translating gives CASSWEGGGGDTQYF.

The chain has TRBV19 and TRBJ2-7; maybe TRBD2 (6 bases). Trimming removed 3 bases at V and 2 bases at J, with 17 bases between. The germline V gene encodes CDR1 LNHDA and CDR2 SQIVND (reference sequence). This CDR3 region has 16 residues. CDR3 loop: CASSMGSGGTPYEQYF. The CDR3 DNA reads as TGTGCCAGTAGTATGGGGTCTGGAGGGACTCCCTACGAGCAGTACTTC.

V usage is TRBV6-1 and J usage is TRBJ2-3; tentative D call: TRBD2 (5 bases). The CDR3 is made up of 16 amino acids. The V gene lost 2 bases and the J gene lost 2 bases, with 14 bases spanning the gap. The germline CDR1 and CDR2 sequences are MNHNS and SASEGT. The CDR3 loop reads CASSELRAEDTDTQYF. The CDR3 region has the DNA TGTGCCAGCAGTGAACTTCGAGCGGAGGACACAGATACGCAGTATTTT.

On this clone itself: In the same sample, other DNA sequences code for this CDR3. The chain couples TRBV20-1 to TRBJ2-5, with no clear D. Germline CDR1 reads DFQATT; CDR2 reads SNEGSKA (reference sequence). The CDR3 totals 10 residues. V dropped 3 bases and J dropped 4 bases, with 3 bases sitting between them. This CDR3 is CSARRETQYF. The CDR3 DNA follows: TGCAGTGCTAGGAGAGAGACCCAGTACTTC.

This clone was seen more than once but under ten times. This chain uses TRBV6-1 with TRBJ1-1; D is unresolved. The germline gives CDR1 MNHNS, CDR2 SASEGT. V was pared by 10 bases and J by 5 bases, with 14 bases between. The CDR3 has 12 amino acids. The CDR3 here is CATQPGRTEAFF. The CDR3 DNA sequence: TGTGCCACCCAACCGGGGAGAACTGAAGCTTTCTTT.

The chain uses TRBV7-2 and TRBJ1-1, with D hard to call. This CDR3 region has 17 residues. V lost 1 base, J lost 3 bases, and 18 bases lay in between. The germline gives CDR1 SGHTA, CDR2 FQGNSA. CDR3 sequence: CASSLVGNGRKDTEAFF. DNA of the CDR3: TGTGCCAGCAGCTTAGTAGGGAACGGGAGGAAGGACACTGAAGCTTTCTTT.

This clone was picked up a small number of times. This chain connects TRBV6-6 to TRBJ1-2; no definite D call. The CDR3 runs 15 residues. Trimming shortened V by 0 bases and J by 4 bases, and 12 bases separated the two germline ends. CDR1 and CDR2 (germline): MNHNY, SVGAGI (reference sequence). The CDR3, as DNA: TGTGCCAGCAGTTACTCGTCAGATTCTCTCTATGGCTACACCTTC. Translating it yields CASSYSSDSLYGYTF.

This chain uses TRBV5-6 with TRBJ1-4; D is perhaps TRBD1 (5 bases). The germline V gene has CDR1 SGHDT and CDR2 YYEEEE. The CDR3 sequence is 13 residues long. V gave up 4 bases and J gave up 4 bases, with 8 bases separating them. The CDR3 DNA is TGTGCCAGCAGCAGGGGTTATAATGAAAAACTGTTTTTT. Amino acids: CASSRGYNEKLFF.

This clone was counted once. The V gene is TRBV6-1, the J gene TRBJ2-7; D unclear. The germline V gene has CDR1 MNHNS and CDR2 SASEGT. The CDR3 loop spans 12 amino acids. V was trimmed by 2 bases and J by 3 bases, leaving 5 bases between them. The CDR3 here is CASSELSYEQYF. In DNA, the CDR3 is TGTGCCAGCAGTGAACTTAGCTACGAGCAGTACTTC.

This clone has only one observation. This rearrangement joins TRBV5-1 to TRBJ2-3; D unclear. The germline V and J ends were trimmed by 2 bases and 0 bases, with 10 bases remaining between them. Germline CDR1 and CDR2: SGHRS and YFSETQ. The CDR3 extends over 15 amino acids. The CDR3 bases are TGCGCCAGCAGCTTATCCACTTATAGCACAGATACGCAGTATTTT. It is translated as CASSLSTYSTDTQYF.

V usage is TRBV5-5 and J usage is TRBJ1-1; D gene ambiguous. Trimming took 6 bases from V and 7 from J, leaving 22 bases between them. CDR1 and CDR2 (germline): SGHKS, YYEKEE (reference sequence). The CDR3 spans 15 residues. CDR3 in amino acids: CASTQAAGPILEAFF. The DNA for the CDR3 is TGTGCCAGCACCCAAGCGGCAGGCCCCATACTTGAAGCTTTCTTT.

The chain links TRBV6-5 to TRBJ2-7; 7 bases line up with TRBD1. Germline CDR1 and CDR2: MNHEY and SVGAGI. The CDR3 length is 15 residues. With V trimmed by 4 bases and J by 3 bases, 9 bases remained unmatched. CDR3 in amino acids: CASSSYPGQYYEQYF. The CDR3 coding sequence is TGTGCCAGCAGTTCATACCCGGGACAGTACTACGAGCAGTACTTC.

This clone was seen more than once but under ten times. The chain joins TRBV18 to TRBJ2-7; 7 positions match TRBD1. The V and J ends lost 3 bases and 4 bases, in that order; junction bases with no gene match: 9. The CDR3 totals 15 residues. Per germline, CDR1 KGHSH and CDR2 LQKENI. This CDR3 is CASSPGTVGVYEQYF. The CDR3 nucleotides read TGTGCCAGCTCACCCGGGACAGTAGGCGTTTACGAGCAGTACTTC.

This chain joins TRBV9 and TRBJ2-2; TRBD1 might be the D (5 bases). Germline V lookup: CDR1 SGDLS, CDR2 YYNGEE. Trimming stripped 0 bases from V and 2 bases from J, with 11 bases between. The CDR3 sequence is 16 residues long. The CDR3 DNA reads as TGTGCCAGCAGCGTAGGGGTTGACAGCAACACCGGGGAGCTGTTTTTT. Its protein product is CASSVGVDSNTGELFF.

The CDR3 DNA sequence: TGTGCCAGCAGTGTACAGGGGATGTATACAGATACGCAGTATTTT. Translated: CASSVQGMYTDTQYF. This chain uses TRBV2 with TRBJ2-3; 7 positions agree with TRBD1. The J segment lost 3 bases and the V segment lost 4 bases, leaving 7 bases of the junction unmatched. The V gene's germline CDR1 is SNHLY and CDR2 FYNNEI. The CDR3 contains 15 residues.

This clone was recorded a few times. This sequence joins TRBV5-1 and TRBJ1-2; 9 bases are shared with TRBD1. The CDR3 runs to 14 residues. V gave up 2 bases and J gave up 8 bases; unmatched junction bases: 7. CDR1 SGHRS and CDR2 YFSETQ come from the germline V gene. The CDR3: CASSLGTGWEGYTF. CDR3 bases: TGCGCCAGCAGCTTAGGGACAGGGTGGGAAGGCTACACCTTC.

This chain uses TRBV9 with TRBJ1-1; D gene uncertain. Trimming took 0 bases from V and 1 from J, leaving 7 bases between them. There are 14 residues in the CDR3. Looked up from germline, CDR1 is SGDLS and CDR2 is YYNGEE. CDR3 coding DNA: TGTGCCAGCAGCGTAGCGTCGTCGAACACTGAAGCTTTCTTT. This codes for CASSVASSNTEAFF.

This clone was counted a few times. The V gene is TRBV19, the J gene TRBJ1-2, with a possible D match to TRBD1 (6 bases). Germline CDR1 is LNHDA and CDR2 is SQIVND (reference sequence). CDR3 size: 15 residues. Trimming cost V 5 bases and J 5 bases, with 18 bases left between them. In nucleotides, the CDR3 is TGTGCCAGTAGTGCCCGGACAGCGTACGGATATGGCTACACCTTC. This gives the protein CASSARTAYGYGYTF.

The V call is TRBV30, the J call TRBJ2-6, with D unclear. Germline values: CDR1 GTSNPN, CDR2 SVGIG (reference sequence). The V and J ends lost 3 bases and 0 bases respectively, with 3 bases between them. This CDR3 has 13 amino acids. The CDR3 reads CAWSRSGANVLTF. The CDR3 region has the DNA TGTGCCTGGAGCCGCTCTGGGGCCAACGTCCTGACTTTC.

This chain joins TRBV5-1 and TRBJ1-4; no clear D gene. CDR1 is SGHRS and CDR2 is YFSETQ in the germline V gene. V lost 4 bases, J lost 4 bases, and 11 bases lay in between. The CDR3 covers 14 residues. The CDR3 region has the DNA TGCGCCAGCAGCACGGCGAGCGTTAATGAAAAACTGTTTTTT. Its protein product is CASSTASVNEKLFF. Drawing the rest from reference TRBV5-1 and TRBJ1-4, the complete variable domain is KAGVTQTPRYLIKTRGQQVTLSCSPISGHRSVSWYQQTPGQGLQFLFEYFSETQRNKGNFPGRFSGRQFSNSRSEMNVSTLELGDSALYLCASSTASVNEKLFFGSGTQLSVL.

In its sample, this clone was seen a few times. The V gene is TRBV6-1, the J gene TRBJ2-5; D might be TRBD1 (5 bases). Gene TRBJ2-7 matches the end of the DNA better, so the J call may be wrong. The length of the CDR3 is 15 residues. Germline assignment: CDR1 MNHNS and CDR2 SASEGT. DNA for the CDR3: TGTGCCAGCAGTGAAGCGGTAGGGGCCCCCTACGAGCAGTACTTC. Protein: CASSEAVGAPYEQYF.

This chain joins TRBV21-1 and TRBJ2-7; TRBD1 reflects the table's D call only, with no check against the DNA. TRBV21-1 is a pseudogene locus. This CDR3 has 16 amino acids. CDR3 residues: CASSKSDIRDPYEQYF. CDR3 bases: TGTGCCAGCAGCAAAAGTGACATCCGAGATCCCTACGAGCAGTACTTC.